This entry concerns a single T cell receptor beta chain. The CDR3 extends over 15 amino acids. Germline lookup yields CDR1 MNHEY and CDR2 SMNVEV (reference sequence). J gave up 1 base and V 6 bases, and 7 bases lay outside the gene matches. This specimen comes from a study of somatic mutations in cytotoxic T cells in rheumatoid arthritis. Profiled with immunoSEQ multiplex PCR; TCRdb holds only in-frame clones, not every one. In the table there are 7,000 or so clones, 60% to 85% of which are singletons. This sequence joins TRBV27 and TRBJ1-2; 8 positions agree with TRBD1. The TCR sequence derives from an adult with rheumatoid arthritis. Source material: CD8+ T cells sorted from blood. CDR3 sequence reads: CASSYKTGDNYGYTF. The CDR3 DNA is TGTGCCAGCAGCTATAAGACAGGGGATAACTATGGCTACACCTTC.